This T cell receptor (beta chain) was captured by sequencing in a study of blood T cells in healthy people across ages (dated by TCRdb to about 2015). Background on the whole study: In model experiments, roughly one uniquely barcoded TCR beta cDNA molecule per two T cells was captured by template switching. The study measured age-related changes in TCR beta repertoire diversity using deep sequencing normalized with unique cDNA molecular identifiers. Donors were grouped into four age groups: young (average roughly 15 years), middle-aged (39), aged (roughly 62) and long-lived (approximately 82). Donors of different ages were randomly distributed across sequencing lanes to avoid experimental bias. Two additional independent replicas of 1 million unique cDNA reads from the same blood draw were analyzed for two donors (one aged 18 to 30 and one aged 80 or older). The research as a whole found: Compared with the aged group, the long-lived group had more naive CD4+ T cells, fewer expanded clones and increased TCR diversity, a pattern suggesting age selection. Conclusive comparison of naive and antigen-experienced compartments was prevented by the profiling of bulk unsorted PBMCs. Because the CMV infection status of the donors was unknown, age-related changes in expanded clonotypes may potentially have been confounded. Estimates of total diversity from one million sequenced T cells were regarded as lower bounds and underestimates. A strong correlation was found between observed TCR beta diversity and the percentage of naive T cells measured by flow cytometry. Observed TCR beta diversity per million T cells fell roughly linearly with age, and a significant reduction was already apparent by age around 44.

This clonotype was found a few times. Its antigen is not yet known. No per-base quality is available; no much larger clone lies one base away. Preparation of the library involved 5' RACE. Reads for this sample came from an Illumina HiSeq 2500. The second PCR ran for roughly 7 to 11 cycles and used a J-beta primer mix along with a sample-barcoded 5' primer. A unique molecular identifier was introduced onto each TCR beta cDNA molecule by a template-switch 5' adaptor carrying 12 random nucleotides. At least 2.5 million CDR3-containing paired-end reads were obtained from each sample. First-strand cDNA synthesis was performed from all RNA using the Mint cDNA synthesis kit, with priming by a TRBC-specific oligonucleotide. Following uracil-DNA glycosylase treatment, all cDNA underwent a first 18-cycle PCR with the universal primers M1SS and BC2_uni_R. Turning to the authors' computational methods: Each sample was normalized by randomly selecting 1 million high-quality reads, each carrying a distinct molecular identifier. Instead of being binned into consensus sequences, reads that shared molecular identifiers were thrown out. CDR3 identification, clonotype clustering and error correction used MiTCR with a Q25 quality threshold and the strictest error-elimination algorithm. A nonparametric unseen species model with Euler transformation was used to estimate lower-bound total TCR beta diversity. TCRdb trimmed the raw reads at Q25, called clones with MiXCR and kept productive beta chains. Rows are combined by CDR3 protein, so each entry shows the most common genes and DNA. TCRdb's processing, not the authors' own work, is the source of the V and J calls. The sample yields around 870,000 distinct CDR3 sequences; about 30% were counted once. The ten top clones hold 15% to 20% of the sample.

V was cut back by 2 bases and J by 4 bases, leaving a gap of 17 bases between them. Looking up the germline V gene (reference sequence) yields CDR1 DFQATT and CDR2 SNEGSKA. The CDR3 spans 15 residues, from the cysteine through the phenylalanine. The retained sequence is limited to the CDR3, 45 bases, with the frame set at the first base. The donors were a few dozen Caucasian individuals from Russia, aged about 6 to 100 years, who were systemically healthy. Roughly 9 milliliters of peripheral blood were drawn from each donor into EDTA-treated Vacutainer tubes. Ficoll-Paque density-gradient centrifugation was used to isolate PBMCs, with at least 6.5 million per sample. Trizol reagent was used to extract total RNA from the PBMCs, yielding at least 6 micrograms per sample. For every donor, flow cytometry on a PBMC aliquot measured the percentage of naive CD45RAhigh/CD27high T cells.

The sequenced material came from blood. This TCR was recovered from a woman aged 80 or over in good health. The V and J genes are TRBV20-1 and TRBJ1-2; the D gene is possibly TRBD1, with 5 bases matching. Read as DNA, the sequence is TGCAGTGCTAGAATCGCGGAGGGACCGAGCTATGGCTACACCTTC. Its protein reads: CSARIAEGPSYGYTF.